This T cell receptor (beta chain) was recorded in a study of somatic mutations in cytotoxic T cells in rheumatoid arthritis. Study-level information: Blood (approximately 30 ml EDTA) from each patient was taken right after diagnosis, before any treatment.

Study observations and caveats: Any difference in CD8+ T-cell clonality between patients who had rheumatoid arthritis and healthy controls who were age-matched was not statistically significant.

For this clone: Antigen specificity is unknown.

V was cut by 2 bases and J by 2 bases, with 10 bases left in between. The CDR3 length is 14 residues. The V gene's germline CDR1 is SGHRS and CDR2 YFSETQ. Method: immunoSEQ multiplex PCR; TCRdb's copy keeps in-frame clones and lacks some. The data contain thousands of clones, roughly four fifths of them singletons. The sequenced sample consisted of CD8+ T cells sorted from blood. The chain employs TRBV5-1 and TRBJ1-1; the D gene is possibly TRBD1 (5 bases). This receptor was identified in an adult with rheumatoid arthritis. CDR3 amino acids: CASSFRGENTEAFF. The CDR3 DNA reads TGCGCCAGCAGCTTCAGAGGGGAAAACACTGAAGCTTTCTTT.